Detailed here is one T cell receptor (beta chain). Its cognate antigen is unknown. Different DNA sequences within this sample yield the same CDR3. Sequencing was performed with immunoSEQ multiplex PCR; in TCRdb, only in-frame clones are kept and a portion is missing. The sample shows 1,400,000 or so clones, less than 99% of them seen only once. The record originates from a study of shared clonotypes between healthy human individuals. Study-level results: The study's rarefaction showed incomplete sorted-subset sequencing despite large depth. Among the subsets, naive ones generally showed larger estimated richness than memory ones.

The sample consisted of naive CD4+ T cells sorted from blood. The subset denotes: CD45RA+ positively selected. The clonotype comes from a man under 40 in good health.

CDR3 DNA: TGTGCCAGCAGCTCGGGAGATACGCAGTATTTT. It codes for CASSSGDTQYF. The chain joins TRBV28 to TRBJ2-3; D uncertain. The germline V gene has CDR1 MDHEN and CDR2 SYDVKM. The CDR3 totals 11 residues. V was shortened by 6 bases and J by 5 bases, with 6 bases between the two germline ends.